This T cell receptor beta chain was sequenced during a study of blood T cell repertoires in COVID-19. TCRdb's copy holds only in-frame clones and misses some; the assay was immunoSEQ multiplex PCR. The table has tens of thousands of clones, 86% seen once. This CDR3 comprises 15 residues. The V end was cut by 8 bases, the J end by 7 bases, with 18 bases between. In germline, CDR1 is MNHEY, CDR2 SMNVEV (reference sequence). This clone has only one observation. What was sequenced was peripheral blood. This clonotype originated in a woman aged 60 to 75 with acute or convalescent COVID-19. V gene TRBV27 combines with J gene TRBJ1-6; a possible D gene is TRBD1 (6 bases). CDR3 protein: CASRNARTANSPLHF. The CDR3 DNA follows: TGTGCCAGCCGAAACGCTAGGACAGCAAATTCACCCCTCCACTTT.